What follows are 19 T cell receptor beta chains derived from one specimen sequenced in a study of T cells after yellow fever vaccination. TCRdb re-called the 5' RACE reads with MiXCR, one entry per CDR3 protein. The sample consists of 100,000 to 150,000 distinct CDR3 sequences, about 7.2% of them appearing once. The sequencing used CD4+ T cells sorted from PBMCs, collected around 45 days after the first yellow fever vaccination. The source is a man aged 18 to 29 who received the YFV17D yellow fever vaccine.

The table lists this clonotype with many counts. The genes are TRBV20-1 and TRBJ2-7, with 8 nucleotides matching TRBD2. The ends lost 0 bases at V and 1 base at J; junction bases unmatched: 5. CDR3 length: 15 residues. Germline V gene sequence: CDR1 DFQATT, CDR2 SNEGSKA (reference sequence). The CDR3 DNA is TGCAGTGCTAGAGATATAAAGCGGGAGTCCTACGAGCAGTACTTC. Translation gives CSARDIKRESYEQYF.

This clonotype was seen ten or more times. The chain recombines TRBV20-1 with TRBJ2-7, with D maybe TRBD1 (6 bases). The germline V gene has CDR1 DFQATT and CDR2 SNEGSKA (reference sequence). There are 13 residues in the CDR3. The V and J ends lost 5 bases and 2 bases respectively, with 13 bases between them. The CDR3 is CSAHSQGTYEQYV. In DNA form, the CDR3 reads TGCAGTGCTCATTCACAGGGAACCTACGAGCAGTACGTC.

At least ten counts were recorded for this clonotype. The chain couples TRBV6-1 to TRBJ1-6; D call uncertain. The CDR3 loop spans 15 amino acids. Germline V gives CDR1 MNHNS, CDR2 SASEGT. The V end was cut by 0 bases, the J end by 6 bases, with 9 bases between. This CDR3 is CASSEAGVLNSPLHF. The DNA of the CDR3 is TGTGCCAGCAGTGAAGCCGGTGTTCTTAATTCACCCCTCCACTTT.

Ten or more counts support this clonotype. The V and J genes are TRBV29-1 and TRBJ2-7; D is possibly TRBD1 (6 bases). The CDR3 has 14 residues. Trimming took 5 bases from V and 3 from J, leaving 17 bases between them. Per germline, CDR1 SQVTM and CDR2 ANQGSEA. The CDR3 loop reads CSVKSPGHSYEQYF. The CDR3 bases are TGCAGCGTTAAATCGCCGGGACACAGCTACGAGCAGTACTTC.

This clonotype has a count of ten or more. The CDR3 reads CASSPDRGVEGYTF. The CDR3 bases are TGCGCCAGCAGCCCGGACCGGGGGGTAGAGGGCTACACCTTC. The genes are TRBV5-1 and TRBJ1-2; D is possibly TRBD1 (5 bases). CDR1 is SGHRS and CDR2 is YFSETQ in the germline V gene. The CDR3 consists of 14 residues. V lost 4 bases to trimming and J lost 8 bases, with 18 bases between them. Variable domain in full (rest from reference TRBV5-1 and TRBJ1-2): KAGVTQTPRYLIKTRGQQVTLSCSPISGHRSVSWYQQTPGQGLQFLFEYFSETQRNKGNFPGRFSGRQFSNSRSEMNVSTLELGDSALYLCASSPDRGVEGYTFGSGTRLTVV.

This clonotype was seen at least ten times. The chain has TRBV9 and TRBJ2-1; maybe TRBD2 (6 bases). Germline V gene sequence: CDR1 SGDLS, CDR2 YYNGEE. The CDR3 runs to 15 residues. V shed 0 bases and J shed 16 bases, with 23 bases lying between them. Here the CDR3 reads CASSVAMGGIGDAFF. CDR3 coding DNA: TGTGCCAGCAGCGTAGCTATGGGGGGAATAGGGGATGCTTTCTTC. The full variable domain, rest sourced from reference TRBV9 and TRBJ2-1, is DSGVTQTPKHLITATGQRVTLRCSPRSGDLSVYWYQQSLDQGLQFLIQYYNGEERAKGNILERFSAQQFPDLHSELNLSSLELGDSALYFCASSVAMGGIGDAFFGPGTRLTVL.

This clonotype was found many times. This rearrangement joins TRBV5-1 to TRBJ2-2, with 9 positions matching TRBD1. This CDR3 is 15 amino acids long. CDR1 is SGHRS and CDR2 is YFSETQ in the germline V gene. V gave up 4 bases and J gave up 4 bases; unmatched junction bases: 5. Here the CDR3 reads CASSLGDRVTGELFF. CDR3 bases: TGCGCCAGCAGCCTCGGGGACAGGGTCACCGGGGAGCTGTTTTTT.

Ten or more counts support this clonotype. CDR3 nucleotide sequence: TGTGCCAGCAGCTGGGATTTCAATCAGCCCCAGCATTTT. This encodes CASSWDFNQPQHF. V gene TRBV7-9 combines with J gene TRBJ1-5; no definite D call. V lost 4 bases and J lost 3, with 7 bases in between. Germline CDR1 SEHNR, CDR2 FQNEAQ (reference sequence). This CDR3 region has 13 residues.

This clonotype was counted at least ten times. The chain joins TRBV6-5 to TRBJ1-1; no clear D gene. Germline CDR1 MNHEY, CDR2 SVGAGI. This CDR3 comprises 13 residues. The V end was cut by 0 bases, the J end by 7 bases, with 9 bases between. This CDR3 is CASSYSRYLEAFF. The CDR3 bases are TGTGCCAGCAGTTACTCACGATACCTTGAAGCTTTCTTT.

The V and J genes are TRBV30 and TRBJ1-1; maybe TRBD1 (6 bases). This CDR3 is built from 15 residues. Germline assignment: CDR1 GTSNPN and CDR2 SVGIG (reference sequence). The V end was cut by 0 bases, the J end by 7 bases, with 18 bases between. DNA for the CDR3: TGTGCCTGGAGTGTCGTGGACAGTTTGAGGGGTGAAGCTTTCTTT. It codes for CAWSVVDSLRGEAFF.

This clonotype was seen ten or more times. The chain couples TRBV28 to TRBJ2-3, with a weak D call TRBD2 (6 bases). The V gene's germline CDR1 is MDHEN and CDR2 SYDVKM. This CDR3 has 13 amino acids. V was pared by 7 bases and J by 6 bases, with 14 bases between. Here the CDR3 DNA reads TGTGCCAGCACCCCGGGGGACGGGGATACGCAGTATTTT. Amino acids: CASTPGDGDTQYF.

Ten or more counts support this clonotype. The CDR3 nucleotides read TGTGCCAGCAGCTTACTAGCGGGGGGGGCAGATACGCAGTATTTT. Residues: CASSLLAGGADTQYF. This chain joins TRBV11-2 and TRBJ2-3; the match to TRBD2 covers 12 bases. The CDR3 runs to 15 residues. In germline, CDR1 is SGHAT, CDR2 FQNNGV. Germline trimming cut 2 bases from V and 4 bases from J; bases unmatched to any gene: 1.

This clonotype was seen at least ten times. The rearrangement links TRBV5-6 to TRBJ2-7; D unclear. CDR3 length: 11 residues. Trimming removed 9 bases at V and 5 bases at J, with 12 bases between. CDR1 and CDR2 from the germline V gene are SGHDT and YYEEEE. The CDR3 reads CATGRSHEQYF. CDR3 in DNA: TGTGCCACCGGACGGAGTCACGAGCAGTACTTC.

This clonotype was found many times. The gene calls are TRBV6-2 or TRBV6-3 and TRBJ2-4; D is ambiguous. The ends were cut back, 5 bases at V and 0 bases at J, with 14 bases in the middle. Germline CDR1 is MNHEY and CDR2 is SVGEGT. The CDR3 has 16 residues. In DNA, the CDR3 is TGTGCCAGCAGTGCGCACCAAAGTCTAGCCAAAAACATTCAGTACTTC. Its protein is CASSAHQSLAKNIQYF.

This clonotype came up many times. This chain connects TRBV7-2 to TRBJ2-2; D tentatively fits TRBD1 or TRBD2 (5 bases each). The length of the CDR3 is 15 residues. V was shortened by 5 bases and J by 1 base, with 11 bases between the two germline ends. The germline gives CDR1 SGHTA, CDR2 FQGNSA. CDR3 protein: CASSVPRGNTGELFF. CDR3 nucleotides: TGTGCCAGCAGCGTCCCGAGGGGGAACACCGGGGAGCTGTTTTTT.

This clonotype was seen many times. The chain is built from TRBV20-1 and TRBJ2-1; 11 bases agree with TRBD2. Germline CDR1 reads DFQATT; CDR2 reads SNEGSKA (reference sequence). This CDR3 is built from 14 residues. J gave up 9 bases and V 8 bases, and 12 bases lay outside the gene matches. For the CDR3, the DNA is TGCAGTTCTTTAGCGGGGGGGGCCCAGATTGAGCAGTTCTTC. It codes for CSSLAGGAQIEQFF.

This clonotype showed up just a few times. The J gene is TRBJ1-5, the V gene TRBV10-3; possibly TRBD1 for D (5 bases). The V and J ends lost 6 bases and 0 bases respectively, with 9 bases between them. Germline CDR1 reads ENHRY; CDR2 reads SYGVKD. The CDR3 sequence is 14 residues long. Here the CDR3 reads CAIRQGGSNQPQHF. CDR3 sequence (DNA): TGTGCCATCAGGCAGGGAGGTAGCAATCAGCCCCAGCATTTT.

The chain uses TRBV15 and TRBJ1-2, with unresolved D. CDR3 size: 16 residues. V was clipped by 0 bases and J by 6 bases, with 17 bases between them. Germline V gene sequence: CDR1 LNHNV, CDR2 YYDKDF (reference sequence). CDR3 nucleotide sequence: TGTGCCACCAGCAGAGATCCCCGGAGCGACGTGCATGGCTACACCTTC. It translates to CATSRDPRSDVHGYTF.

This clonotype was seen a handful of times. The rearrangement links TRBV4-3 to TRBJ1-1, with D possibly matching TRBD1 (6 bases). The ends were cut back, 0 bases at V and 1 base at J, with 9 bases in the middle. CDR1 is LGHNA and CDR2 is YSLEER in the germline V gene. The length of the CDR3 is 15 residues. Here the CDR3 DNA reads TGCGCCAGCAGCCAAGAGCGGGACACGAACACTGAAGCTTTCTTT. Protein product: CASSQERDTNTEAFF.